This T cell receptor (beta chain) was captured in a study of shared T cell receptors in the human thymus. This table comes from immunoSEQ multiplex PCR, and its TCRdb copy is limited to in-frame clones, with some not included. This table holds around 730,000 clones, 70% to 90% found once. Germline V gene sequence: CDR1 SNHLY, CDR2 FYNNEI. The CDR3 loop spans 12 amino acids. Trimming shortened V by 8 bases and J by 3 bases, and 10 bases separated the two germline ends. The same sample was also used in a study of human thymus T cells. That work states: Donation came from healthy Finnish infants having corrective surgery for congenital heart defects. During corrective heart surgery, resections were taken, and the thymus tissue came from them. Thymic as well as blood repertoires seemed to favor certain V and J genes unevenly. Unrelated individuals were reported by related research to share highly overlapping thymic repertoires.

V and J are TRBV2 and TRBJ1-2, with a tentative D call TRBD1 (6 bases). Sequencing was carried out using thymocytes. The sequence came from a girl under three years old with a congenital heart defect. DNA for the CDR3: TGTGCCAGCGTAGGGGGGGACTATGGCTACACCTTC. Amino acid sequence: CASVGGDYGYTF. Full variable domain (rest looked up from reference TRBV2 and TRBJ1-2): EPEVTQTPSHQVTQMGQEVILRCVPISNHLYFYWYRQILGQKVEFLVSFYNNEISEKSEIFDDQFSVERPDGSNFTLKIRSTKLEDSAMYFCASVGGDYGYTFGSGTRLTVV.